The present TCR beta chain was sequenced within a study of OX40 agonist ivuxolimab in advanced cancers. At the level of the study: One hepatocellular carcinoma and a couple of cutaneous melanoma patients partially responded.

The germline CDR1 and CDR2 sequences are GTSNPN and SVGIG (reference sequence). CDR3 length: 15 residues. Trimming left V 0 bases short and J 2 bases short, with 8 bases between. Profiled with immunoSEQ multiplex PCR; TCRdb holds only in-frame clones, not every one. The sample holds under 90,000 clones; 75% to 90% are singletons and the top ten take 2.2%. It was autoimmune disease history or systemic immunosuppression that excluded patients. The chain carries TRBV30 and TRBJ1-6; D unresolved. Here the sequenced sample was CD4+ or CD8+ T cells sorted from blood, taken in a trial of the OX40 agonist ivuxolimab. The receptor comes from an adult with an advanced solid tumor such as melanoma, head and neck, liver or kidney cancer. The CDR3 reads CAWSVYGPYNSPLHF. In DNA, the CDR3 is TGTGCCTGGAGTGTTTACGGTCCCTATAATTCACCCCTCCACTTT.